This T cell receptor beta chain was profiled in a study of CD8+CD57+ T cells in acquired aplastic anemia. TCR beta VDJ and CDR3 were profiled, and genomic DNA was the template. Each CDR3 protein is one row after TCRdb ran MiXCR on the reads. The sample comprises about 160,000 distinct CDR3 sequences, 40% to 55% of which are singletons, and roughly 2.8% rests with the top ten. It was patients with CD8+CD57+ cell expansion by flow cytometry who were chosen for sequencing. The V end lost 6 bases, the J end lost 2 bases, and 10 bases lay between the germline ends. The CDR3 is 13 amino acids. The germline gives CDR1 LNHDA, CDR2 SQIVND (reference sequence).

The source material was sorted CD4+, CD8+, or CD8+CD57+ T cells (not recorded which) from PBMCs. This sequence originates from a human donor with aplastic anemia. This chain uses TRBV19 with TRBJ1-1, with D uncertain. DNA for the CDR3: TGTGCCAGTAGACGGGCCTCTAACACTGAAGCTTTCTTT. Translating it yields CASRRASNTEAFF.